The 28 T cell receptor beta chains in this list originate from one sample, sequenced in a study of cytomegalovirus exposure and HLA in healthy donors. Primers: 60 Vbeta forward and 13 Jbeta reverse. Libraries were prepared by immunoSEQ multiplex PCR; TCRdb keeps only in-frame clonotypes and omits some of them. There are approximately 260,000 clones in the sample; 80% to 95% occur only once, and 1.5% to 2% lies in the top ten. The sample comprised PBMCs. These receptors came from a girl aged 2-10 years in good health and CMV-seronegative.

V and J are TRBV2 and TRBJ1-6; the D gene is possibly TRBD1 (5 bases). The germline V and J ends were trimmed by 3 bases and 7 bases, with 10 bases remaining between them. Germline values: CDR1 SNHLY, CDR2 FYNNEI. There are 14 residues in the CDR3. The CDR3 is CASSEVTENSPLHF. The CDR3 DNA reads TGTGCCAGCAGTGAGGTGACAGAAAATTCACCCCTCCACTTT.

This chain links TRBV5-5 with TRBJ1-2; a weak D match, TRBD1 (6 bases). Deletions cut 1 base from V and 5 bases from J, with 18 bases between. CDR1 is SGHKS, CDR2 YYEKEE, per germline (reference sequence). The CDR3 has 16 amino acids. CDR3 residues: CASSLFGRGGSYGYTF. The CDR3 coding sequence is TGTGCCAGCAGCTTGTTCGGCAGGGGCGGGAGTTATGGCTACACCTTC.

This chain connects TRBV5-4 to TRBJ2-5; 9 bases map to TRBD2. The CDR3 runs 16 residues. The V gene end was trimmed by 5 bases and the J gene end by 1 base; junction bases not matched to a gene: 9. Germline lookup yields CDR1 SGHNT and CDR2 YYREEE (reference sequence). Here the CDR3 reads CASSLGAGGLQETQYF. The CDR3 region has the DNA TGTGCCAGCAGTTTAGGAGCGGGGGGTCTCCAAGAGACCCAGTACTTC. Looking up the rest from reference TRBV5-4 and TRBJ2-5 gives the full variable domain: ETGVTQSPTHLIKTRGQQVTLRCSSQSGHNTVSWYQQALGQGPQFIFQYYREEENGRGNFPPRFSGLQFPNYSSELNVNALELDDSALYLCASSLGAGGLQETQYFGPGTRLLVL.

The CDR3 DNA sequence: TGTGCCAGCAGCGCGGGCCGGGACAGGGCTCTCACAGATACGCAGTATTTT. This encodes CASSAGRDRALTDTQYF. The rearrangement joins TRBV7-9 to TRBJ2-3; TRBD1 matches 9 bases. Germline CDR1 SEHNR, CDR2 FQNEAQ (reference sequence). The junction had 11 bases not matched to a gene; V was cut back by 5 bases and J by 2 bases. The CDR3 contains 17 residues.

The chain couples TRBV29-1 to TRBJ2-5; 7 nucleotides match TRBD1. From germline, CDR1 is SQVTM and CDR2 ANQGSEA. V gave up 5 bases and J gave up 3 bases; unmatched junction bases: 6. The CDR3 consists of 13 residues. The CDR3 sequence: CSVWGQGEETQYF. Written as DNA, the CDR3 is TGCAGCGTTTGGGGGCAGGGGGAAGAGACCCAGTACTTC. Together with reference TRBV29-1 and TRBJ2-5, the CDR3 gives the full variable domain: SAVISQKPSRDICQRGTSLTIQCQVDSQVTMMFWYRQQPGQSLTLIATANQGSEATYESGFVIDKFPISRPNLTFSTLTVSNMSPEDSSIYLCSVWGQGEETQYFGPGTRLLVL.

The V and J genes are TRBV28 and TRBJ2-3; D might be TRBD1 (6 bases). The V end lost 4 bases, the J end lost 3 bases, and 14 bases lay between the germline ends. The germline V gene has CDR1 MDHEN and CDR2 SYDVKM. The CDR3 spans 15 residues. CDR3 nucleotide sequence: TGTGCCAGCAGTTCCCCAGGGGTGGGGACAGATACGCAGTATTTT. Its protein is CASSSPGVGTDTQYF.

The chain combines TRBV18 with TRBJ2-1, with D possibly being TRBD2 (5 bases). The germline CDR1 and CDR2 sequences are KGHSH and LQKENI. CDR3 length: 17 amino acids. Trimming removed 3 bases from V and 8 bases from J, with 23 bases in between. CDR3: CASSPGLGSTKSDEQFF. DNA for the CDR3: TGTGCCAGCTCACCCGGACTCGGTAGCACGAAAAGCGATGAGCAGTTCTTC.

The rearrangement joins TRBV28 to TRBJ1-2; 8 bases are shared with TRBD1. V was clipped by 5 bases and J by 5 bases; unmatched bases: 7. The germline V gene has CDR1 MDHEN and CDR2 SYDVKM. CDR3 length equals 14 residues. CDR3 coding DNA: TGTGCCAGCAGTCACGGGACAGGAAAATATGGCTACACCTTC. Its translation is CASSHGTGKYGYTF.

The chain uses TRBV29-1 and TRBJ1-1; 9 positions match TRBD1. This CDR3 has 13 amino acids. J lost 6 bases, V lost 3 bases, and 5 bases had no gene match. Germline loops: CDR1 SQVTM, CDR2 ANQGSEA. CDR3 residues: CSVEGQGGAEAFF. CDR3 bases: TGCAGCGTTGAGGGACAGGGTGGCGCTGAAGCTTTCTTT.

The rearrangement links TRBV6-5 to TRBJ1-1, with D unclear. V lost 6 bases, J lost 1 base, and 6 bases lay in between. Germline-derived CDR1 and CDR2 are MNHEY and SVGAGI. The CDR3 consists of 12 residues. CDR3 sequence: CASRWRNTEAFF. The CDR3 DNA reads TGTGCCAGCAGGTGGAGGAACACTGAAGCTTTCTTT.

This clone was recorded only once. One end of the junction does not line up with germline, which may come from a read error. V usage is TRBV7-9 and J usage is TRBJ2-7, with 8 bases identical to TRBD2. Germline V gene data show CDR1 as SEHNR and CDR2 as FQNEAQ (reference sequence). The CDR3 spans 17 residues. The CDR3 region is CSSSFPRSGGLAYEQYF. Here the CDR3 DNA reads TGTTCCAGCAGCTTTCCTCGGAGCGGGGGTCTAGCCTACGAGCAGTACTTC.

This clone was found once. V and J are TRBV5-4 and TRBJ2-7; maybe TRBD2 (5 bases). CDR3 length equals 14 residues. V lost 4 bases, J lost 6 bases, and 17 bases lay in between. Per the germline V gene, CDR1 is SGHNT and CDR2 is YYREEE (reference sequence). CDR3 in DNA: TGTGCCAGCAGCCCTCCCTTGGTAGGGAGCGAGCAGTACTTC. This sequence encodes CASSPPLVGSEQYF.

The chain is built from TRBV15 and TRBJ1-2, with D maybe TRBD1 (5 bases). CDR1 and CDR2 (germline): LNHNV, YYDKDF (reference sequence). Trimming left V 0 bases short and J 0 bases short, with 17 bases between. The CDR3 consists of 18 residues. DNA for the CDR3: TGTGCCACCAGCAGAGATCTTATGGGGGGAGAGGCTAACTATGGCTACACCTTC. It translates to CATSRDLMGGEANYGYTF.

This chain uses TRBV4-2 with TRBJ2-7; the match to TRBD1 covers 8 bases. Germline CDR1 reads LGHNA; CDR2 reads YNFKEQ. The CDR3 length is 13 residues. Trimming at V came to 3 bases and at J to 4 bases, leaving 2 bases not matched to a gene. The CDR3 reads CASSQRTGYEQYF. Here the CDR3 DNA reads TGTGCCAGCAGCCAGAGGACAGGGTACGAGCAGTACTTC.

The chain combines TRBV7-2 with TRBJ2-1, with D perhaps matching TRBD2 (5 bases). The CDR3 has 14 residues. CDR1 is SGHTA, CDR2 FQGNSA, per germline. V lost 5 bases and J lost 4, with 12 bases in between. CDR3 in DNA: TGTGCCAGCAGCCCGGAGGACCCGTACAATGAGCAGTTCTTC. This encodes CASSPEDPYNEQFF.

CDR3 protein: CASSLVGTSVTNEQFF. CDR3 nucleotides: TGTGCCAGCAGCTTAGTCGGGACTAGCGTAACCAATGAGCAGTTCTTC. This chain joins TRBV7-2 and TRBJ2-1, with 10 bases aligning to TRBD2. The trim removed 1 base at V and 6 bases at J, leaving 6 bases unmatched. Per the germline V gene, CDR1 is SGHTA and CDR2 is FQGNSA. The CDR3 covers 16 residues.

As concerns this clone: Other DNA sequences from this sample encode an identical CDR3 as well. The genes are TRBV7-8 and TRBJ1-3, with D uncertain. The V end lost 0 bases, the J end lost 8 bases, and 5 bases lay between the germline ends. Germline assignment: CDR1 SGHVS and CDR2 FQNEAQ. This CDR3 has 12 residues. The CDR3 region is CASSLAGDTIYF. The CDR3 region has the DNA TGTGCCAGCAGCTTAGCCGGGGACACCATATATTTT.

The genes are TRBV7-6 and TRBJ2-3, with D perhaps matching TRBD2 (6 bases). The CDR3 spans 17 residues. Germline values: CDR1 SGHVS, CDR2 FNYEAQ. The V end was cut by 5 bases, the J end by 0 bases, with 18 bases between. CDR3 sequence: CASSPRGVAASTDTQYF. The CDR3 coding sequence is TGTGCCAGCAGCCCCCGAGGTGTAGCGGCTAGCACAGATACGCAGTATTTT.

This chain links TRBV7-9 with TRBJ2-5; tentative D call: TRBD2 (6 bases). The CDR3 sequence is 15 residues long. V was shortened by 1 base and J by 7 bases, with 16 bases between the two germline ends. The V gene's germline CDR1 is SEHNR and CDR2 FQNEAQ (reference sequence). The CDR3 region is CASSLEGTSFVTQYF. The CDR3 DNA reads as TGTGCCAGCAGCTTAGAAGGCACTAGCTTTGTGACCCAGTACTTC.

This rearrangement joins TRBV10-3 to TRBJ2-7, with 9 bases identical to TRBD1. The CDR3 spans 13 residues. V gave up 4 bases and J gave up 3 bases; unmatched junction bases: 1. Germline lookup yields CDR1 ENHRY and CDR2 SYGVKD. The CDR3: CAISVGQGYEQYF. The CDR3 coding sequence is TGTGCCATCAGTGTGGGACAGGGCTACGAGCAGTACTTC.

This chain uses TRBV7-9 with TRBJ1-1; no reliable D call. The CDR3 sequence is 15 residues long. Per germline, CDR1 SEHNR and CDR2 FQNEAQ (reference sequence). V was clipped by 4 bases and J by 10 bases, with 22 bases between them. The CDR3 loop is CASSSNRRTRDVAFF. The CDR3, as DNA: TGTGCCAGCAGCTCTAACCGACGGACGAGGGATGTAGCTTTCTTT.

The V call is TRBV2, the J call TRBJ1-1; unclear D gene. This CDR3 spans 15 amino acids. V lost 3 bases, J lost 0 bases, and 11 bases lay in between. Per the germline V gene, CDR1 is SNHLY and CDR2 is FYNNEI. The CDR3 reads CASSEGAALNTEAFF. The CDR3 DNA follows: TGTGCCAGCAGTGAGGGTGCGGCCTTGAACACTGAAGCTTTCTTT.

CDR3 sequence reads: CASSLAIGTAGTEQFF. The CDR3 DNA reads TGTGCCAGCAGCTTGGCCATCGGGACTGCCGGTACTGAGCAGTTCTTC. This rearrangement joins TRBV5-6 to TRBJ2-1, with D possibly TRBD2 on 6 matching bases. Germline V gene data show CDR1 as SGHDT and CDR2 as YYEEEE. The CDR3 covers 16 residues. Trimming stripped 0 bases from V and 9 bases from J, with 19 bases between.

This clone was observed a single time. The CDR3 DNA reads as TGCGCCAGCAGCACCCGGACAGGGCCTACCTCCTACGAGCAGTACTTC. Translated: CASSTRTGPTSYEQYF. The rearrangement links TRBV5-1 to TRBJ2-7, with 8 bases aligning to TRBD1. Looked up from germline, CDR1 is SGHRS and CDR2 is YFSETQ. This CDR3 has 16 residues. The ends lost 4 bases at V and 0 bases at J; junction bases unmatched: 9.

CDR3 sequence (DNA): TGCGCCAGCAGCCAGACTGGGACAGTTCCCTACGAGCAGTACTTC. Amino acid sequence: CASSQTGTVPYEQYF. The chain carries TRBV5-1 and TRBJ2-7; 7 nucleotides match TRBD1. V shed 4 bases and J 2 bases; nucleotides not matched to a gene: 9. Germline lookup yields CDR1 SGHRS and CDR2 YFSETQ. This CDR3 spans 15 amino acids.

This clone showed up just a few times. The chain employs TRBV11-2 and TRBJ1-3; D not resolved. The CDR3 runs to 11 residues. Germline CDR1 SGHAT, CDR2 FQNNGV. CDR3 sequence reads: CATFSGNTIYF. For the CDR3, the DNA is TGTGCTACTTTTTCAGGAAACACCATATATTTT.

The V gene is TRBV6-1, the J gene TRBJ1-1; D perhaps matches TRBD1 (5 bases). The germline V gene has CDR1 MNHNS and CDR2 SASEGT. Trimming cost V 3 bases and J 5 bases, with 13 bases left between them. This CDR3 comprises 14 residues. Here the CDR3 reads CASSEAWGRTEAFF. CDR3 nucleotide sequence: TGTGCCAGCAGTGAGGCTTGGGGGAGGACTGAAGCTTTCTTT.

V is TRBV18 and J is TRBJ2-7; 9 nucleotides align to TRBD1. V was pared by 3 bases and J by 2 bases, with 8 bases of the junction left unmatched. Germline-derived CDR1 and CDR2 are KGHSH and LQKENI. This CDR3 is 16 amino acids long. CDR3 sequence (DNA): TGTGCCAGCTCACCTGACTTTCGACAGGGGGCCTACGAGCAGTACTTC. The encoded protein is CASSPDFRQGAYEQYF.